These 9 T cell receptor beta chains share one sample of origin, sequenced in a study of blood T cell repertoires in COVID-19 (dated by TCRdb to the early 2020s). The method was the immunoSEQ multiplex PCR assay. TCRdb provides this immuneACCESS table in a form limited to in-frame rearrangements. Some clones are lacking; in checked studies, under half of them reflect an unresolved V gene, and why the rest are absent is not known. Across this sample there are approximately 400,000 clones, with 87% seen only once. The ten largest clones represent 1% to 1.5% of the sample. Material: PBMCs or T cells enriched from blood (not recorded which). These receptors were taken from a man aged 25 to 45 who had recovered from COVID-19.

The V and J genes are TRBV11-2 and TRBJ1-2, with 8 bases that match TRBD1. V lost 5 bases, J lost 3 bases, and 8 bases stayed unmatched. The CDR3 loop spans 15 amino acids. The germline CDR1 and CDR2 sequences are SGHAT and FQNNGV. This CDR3 reads CASSPWTGNYYGYTF. The CDR3 bases are TGTGCCAGCAGCCCGTGGACAGGGAATTACTATGGCTACACCTTC.

This sequence joins TRBV6-5 and TRBJ1-2, with no clear D. CDR1 MNHEY and CDR2 SVGAGI come from the germline V gene. The CDR3 loop spans 15 amino acids. V gave up 0 bases and J gave up 5 bases, with 13 bases separating them. As DNA, the CDR3 is TGTGCCAGCAGTTACTCTGGAGGACTTGGGTATGGCTACACCTTC. Its translation is CASSYSGGLGYGYTF.

The chain couples TRBV7-9 to TRBJ1-2; D is uncertain. V lost 8 bases and J lost 1, with 8 bases in between. CDR1 and CDR2 from the germline V gene are SEHNR and FQNEAQ (reference sequence). The CDR3 runs 12 residues. In nucleotides, the CDR3 is TGTGCCAGCGAGGCGGGTAACTATGGCTACACCTTC. Its translation: CASEAGNYGYTF.

The gene calls are TRBV19 and TRBJ2-7; D is unclear. The germline V gene has CDR1 LNHDA and CDR2 SQIVND (reference sequence). The ends were cut back, 4 bases at V and 2 bases at J, with 12 bases in the middle. The CDR3 loop spans 14 amino acids. CDR3 bases: TGTGCCAGTAGTACCAGCACTACAACCTACGAGCAGTACTTC. It specifies CASSTSTTTYEQYF. Looking up the rest from reference TRBV19 and TRBJ2-7 gives the full variable domain: DGGITQSPKYLFRKEGQNVTLSCEQNLNHDAMYWYRQDPGQGLRLIYYSQIVNDFQKGDIAEGYSVSREKKESFPLTVTSAQKNPTAFYLCASSTSTTTYEQYFGPGTRLTVT.

The chain carries TRBV25-1 and TRBJ1-4; possibly TRBD1 for D (5 bases). The CDR3 sequence is 17 residues long. Germline-derived CDR1 and CDR2 are MGHDK and SYGVNS. Between the trimmed V and J ends, which lost 1 base and 8 bases, there was a span of 20 bases. The CDR3 DNA follows: TGTGCCAGCAGTGAATCTTTGGGGCTCTGGAACGGGGAAAAACTGTTTTTT. Protein product: CASSESLGLWNGEKLFF.

The chain has TRBV9 and TRBJ2-1, with TRBD2 matching 14 bases. Germline values: CDR1 SGDLS, CDR2 YYNGEE. V was clipped by 0 bases and J by 3 bases; unmatched bases: 2. There are 17 residues in the CDR3. CDR3 nucleotides: TGTGCCAGCAGCGTAGGACTAGCGGGGGGGCTCTACAATGAGCAGTTCTTC. This translates into CASSVGLAGGLYNEQFF.

The chain combines TRBV4-1 with TRBJ2-1; TRBD2 aligns across 7 bases. V was pared by 4 bases and J by 0 bases, with 6 bases of the junction left unmatched. CDR1 is MGHRA and CDR2 is YSYEKL in the germline V gene. The CDR3 extends over 16 amino acids. Here the CDR3 reads CASSLERTSSYNEQFF. The CDR3, as DNA: TGCGCCAGCAGCCTGGAGCGGACTAGCTCCTACAATGAGCAGTTCTTC.

The V gene is TRBV11-3, the J gene TRBJ2-7; D is possibly TRBD2 (5 bases). V was trimmed by 5 bases and J by 6 bases, leaving 14 bases between them. Germline-derived CDR1 and CDR2 are SGHNT and YENEEA. This CDR3 has 13 amino acids. The CDR3 DNA reads as TGTGCCAGCAGCCCGTATCCGGCGGGCGAGCAGTACTTC. Amino acid sequence: CASSPYPAGEQYF.

The chain combines TRBV9 with TRBJ1-2; TRBD1 matches 11 bases. After removal of 3 bases from V and 5 bases from J, the junction contained 0 bases not matched to a gene. The germline gives CDR1 SGDLS, CDR2 YYNGEE. The CDR3 has 13 amino acids. The CDR3 region is CASSGDRGYGYTF. CDR3 DNA sequence: TGTGCCAGCAGCGGGGACAGGGGGTATGGCTACACCTTC.